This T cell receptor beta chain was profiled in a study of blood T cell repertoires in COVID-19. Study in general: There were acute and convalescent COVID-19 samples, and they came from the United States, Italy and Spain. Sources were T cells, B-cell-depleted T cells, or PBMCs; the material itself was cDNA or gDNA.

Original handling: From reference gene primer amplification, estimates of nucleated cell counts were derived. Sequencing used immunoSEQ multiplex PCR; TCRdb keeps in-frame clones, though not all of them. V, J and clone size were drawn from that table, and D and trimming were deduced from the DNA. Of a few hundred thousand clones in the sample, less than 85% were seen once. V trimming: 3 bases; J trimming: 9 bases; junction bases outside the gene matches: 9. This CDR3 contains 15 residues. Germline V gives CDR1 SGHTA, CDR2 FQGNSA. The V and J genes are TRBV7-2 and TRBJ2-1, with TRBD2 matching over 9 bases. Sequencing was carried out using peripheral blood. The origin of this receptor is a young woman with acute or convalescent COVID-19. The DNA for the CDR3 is TGTGCCAGCAGCTTTATAATAGCGGGAGAAGGTGAGCAGTTCTTC. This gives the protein CASSFIIAGEGEQFF. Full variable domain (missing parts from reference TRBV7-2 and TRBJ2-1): GAGVSQSPSNKVTEKGKDVELRCDPISGHTALYWYRQSLGQGLEFLIYFQGNSAPDKSGLPSDRFSAERTGGSVSTLTIQRTQQEDSAVYLCASSFIIAGEGEQFFGPGTRLTVL.